These 15 T cell receptor beta chains were sequenced from one sample in a study of T cell changes during pregnancy in multiple sclerosis (dated by TCRdb to between 2019 and 2020). The library relied on the immunoSEQ multiplex PCR assay. TCRdb limited this immuneACCESS table to in-frame rearrangements with V and J called. A share of clones is missing; checked studies link under half to unresolved V genes, and the rest is unexplained. The sample has some 140,000 clones on record, around 95% of them singletons. The biggest ten clones account for roughly 0.44% of the sample. This specimen was peripheral blood, taken after pregnancy. The receptors come from a female donor with multiple sclerosis, enrolled in a pregnancy study.

The V and J genes are TRBV5-1 and TRBJ2-3, with D maybe TRBD2 (6 bases). The V gene's germline CDR1 is SGHRS and CDR2 YFSETQ. This CDR3 comprises 16 residues. Trimming removed 0 bases at V and 2 bases at J, with 13 bases between. The CDR3 sequence is CASSLEIAATTDTQYF. In DNA form, the CDR3 reads TGCGCCAGCAGCTTGGAGATAGCGGCCACCACAGATACGCAGTATTTT.

The V and J genes are TRBV19 and TRBJ1-5; 10 positions agree with TRBD1. This CDR3 comprises 14 residues. Germline V CDR1 and CDR2: LNHDA, SQIVND (reference sequence). Unmatched junction bases numbered 5, after V lost 5 bases and J lost 7 bases. CDR3 protein: CASSARQGAQPQHF. The CDR3 nucleotides read TGTGCCAGTAGTGCAAGACAGGGGGCGCAGCCCCAGCATTTT.

This chain uses TRBV4-3 with TRBJ1-5; D is ambiguous. Germline V gene lookup returns CDR1 LGHNA and CDR2 YSLEER. There are 16 residues in the CDR3. Trimming removed 0 bases at V and 4 bases at J, with 13 bases between. The CDR3 protein is CASSQDPEGRNQPQHF. The DNA for the CDR3 is TGCGCCAGCAGCCAAGATCCGGAAGGGAGGAATCAGCCCCAGCATTTT.

Here the CDR3 DNA reads TGTGCCAGCAGTGAATACAGGGGGGCTTACTATGGCTACACCTTC. It is translated as CASSEYRGAYYGYTF. This sequence joins TRBV2 and TRBJ1-2, with TRBD1 matching over 8 bases. The ends lost 2 bases at V and 3 bases at J; junction bases unmatched: 5. CDR1 is SNHLY and CDR2 is FYNNEI in the germline V gene. CDR3 length: 15 residues.

V gene TRBV2 combines with J gene TRBJ1-4, with a tentative D call TRBD1 (5 bases). The V end was cut by 7 bases, the J end by 4 bases, with 13 bases between. The CDR3 consists of 14 residues. Germline CDR1 and CDR2: SNHLY and FYNNEI. The CDR3 sequence: CASTRQLINEKLFF. Written as DNA, the CDR3 is TGTGCCAGCACACGACAGCTCATTAATGAAAAACTGTTTTTT. Full variable domain (outside the CDR3, taken from reference TRBV2 and TRBJ1-4): EPEVTQTPSHQVTQMGQEVILRCVPISNHLYFYWYRQILGQKVEFLVSFYNNEISEKSEIFDDQFSVERPDGSNFTLKIRSTKLEDSAMYFCASTRQLINEKLFFGSGTQLSVL.

The J gene is TRBJ1-5, the V gene TRBV15, with 10 positions matching TRBD1. J lost 2 bases, V lost 1 base, and 11 bases had no gene match. The length of the CDR3 is 19 residues. Germline loops: CDR1 LNHNV, CDR2 YYDKDF (reference sequence). The CDR3 is CATSRVRDRGRVGNQPQHF. The CDR3 nucleotides are TGTGCCACCAGCAGAGTCCGGGACAGGGGTCGGGTTGGCAATCAGCCCCAGCATTTT. The variable domain in full, completed from reference TRBV15 and TRBJ1-5, reads DAMVIQNPRYQVTQFGKPVTLSCSQTLNHNVMYWYQQKSSQAPKLLFHYYDKDFNNEADTPDNFQSRRPNTSFCFLDIRSPGLGDTAMYLCATSRVRDRGRVGNQPQHFGDGTRLSIL.

CDR3 in amino acids: CATSRGGGDSSYEQYF. As DNA, the CDR3 is TGTGCCACCAGCAGAGGCGGCGGGGATAGCTCCTACGAGCAGTACTTC. This sequence joins TRBV15 and TRBJ2-7; a weak D match, TRBD2 (6 bases). CDR1 and CDR2 from the germline V gene are LNHNV and YYDKDF (reference sequence). The CDR3 runs 16 residues. The V and J ends lost 1 base and 0 bases respectively, with 13 bases between them.

The CDR3, as DNA: TGTGCCAGCAGCCCTAACGACAGGGCTGACGGCTACACCTTC. Translating it yields CASSPNDRADGYTF. The chain couples TRBV14 to TRBJ1-2, with 7 bases identical to TRBD1. J lost 8 bases, V lost 4 bases, and 10 bases had no gene match. There are 14 residues in the CDR3. Germline CDR1 reads SGHDN; CDR2 reads FVKESK.

This chain joins TRBV10-3 and TRBJ2-7, with D uncertain. Germline CDR1 ENHRY, CDR2 SYGVKD. Trimming removed 3 bases at V and 0 bases at J, with 15 bases between. The CDR3 length is 16 residues. This chain's CDR3 is CAISDYGTGGSYEQYF. The CDR3 nucleotides are TGTGCCATCAGTGACTACGGCACGGGTGGCTCCTACGAGCAGTACTTC.

The V and J genes are TRBV2 and TRBJ1-2; no firm D call. With 0 bases removed from V and 0 bases from J, the gap between germline ends came to 8 bases. This CDR3 has 15 residues. CDR1 and CDR2 (germline): SNHLY, FYNNEI. The CDR3 sequence is CASSEAPGTNYGYTF. CDR3 nucleotide sequence: TGTGCCAGCAGTGAAGCCCCCGGGACTAACTATGGCTACACCTTC.

This clone was detected once. The V call is TRBV19, the J call TRBJ1-4; D ambiguous. This CDR3 has 13 residues. The germline V and J ends were trimmed by 3 bases and 5 bases, with 7 bases remaining between them. Germline CDR1 reads LNHDA; CDR2 reads SQIVND (reference sequence). DNA for the CDR3: TGTGCCAGTAGTATGGCCAGGAATGAAAAACTGTTTTTT. Amino acid sequence: CASSMARNEKLFF.

The chain joins TRBV6-6 to TRBJ2-4; maybe TRBD2 (7 bases). CDR1 and CDR2 (germline): MNHNY, SVGAGI (reference sequence). This CDR3 is 16 amino acids long. Trimming removed 7 bases from V and 0 bases from J, with 16 bases in between. The CDR3 DNA is TGTGCCAGCACCAAGGGGCGGGGGCTAGCCAAAAACATTCAGTACTTC. Its protein product is CASTKGRGLAKNIQYF.

This chain links TRBV27 with TRBJ2-7, with 8 bases lining up with TRBD1. Germline V gives CDR1 MNHEY, CDR2 SMNVEV (reference sequence). J gave up 2 bases and V 4 bases, and 4 bases lay outside the gene matches. This CDR3 is built from 14 residues. This CDR3 reads CASSWTGSAYEQYF. CDR3 DNA: TGTGCCAGCAGTTGGACAGGGAGTGCCTACGAGCAGTACTTC.

This chain links TRBV7-2 with TRBJ2-3; 10 bases line up with TRBD2. From germline, CDR1 is SGHTA and CDR2 FQGNSA. The ends lost 5 bases at V and 9 bases at J; junction bases unmatched: 11. The CDR3 is 15 amino acids. In DNA form, the CDR3 reads TGTGCCAGCAGCCGAGGACTAGCGGAGGGGGGGACGCAGTATTTT. This codes for CASSRGLAEGGTQYF.

The chain joins TRBV5-4 to TRBJ2-1; no reliable D call. The CDR3 has 15 amino acids. The V gene lost 3 bases and the J gene lost 0 bases, with 10 bases spanning the gap. The germline V gene has CDR1 SGHNT and CDR2 YYREEE (reference sequence). CDR3 region: CASSSLLSSYNEQFF. The DNA of the CDR3 is TGTGCCAGCAGCTCGCTATTGAGCTCCTACAATGAGCAGTTCTTC.